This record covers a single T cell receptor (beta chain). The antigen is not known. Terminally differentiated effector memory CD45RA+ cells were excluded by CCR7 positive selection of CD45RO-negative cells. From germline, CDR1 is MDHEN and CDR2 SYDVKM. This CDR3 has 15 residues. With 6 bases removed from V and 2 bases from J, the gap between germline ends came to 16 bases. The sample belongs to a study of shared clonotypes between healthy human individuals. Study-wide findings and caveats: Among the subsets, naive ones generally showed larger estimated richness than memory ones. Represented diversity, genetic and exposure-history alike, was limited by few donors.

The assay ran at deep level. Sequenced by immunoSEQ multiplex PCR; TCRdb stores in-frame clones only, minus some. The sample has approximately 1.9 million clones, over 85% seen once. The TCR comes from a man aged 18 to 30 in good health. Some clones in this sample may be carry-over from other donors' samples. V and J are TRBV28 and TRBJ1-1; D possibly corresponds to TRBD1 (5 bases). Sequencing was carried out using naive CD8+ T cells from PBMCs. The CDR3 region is CASRTKTGANTEAFF. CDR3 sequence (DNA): TGTGCCAGCAGGACAAAAACAGGCGCTAACACTGAAGCTTTCTTT.